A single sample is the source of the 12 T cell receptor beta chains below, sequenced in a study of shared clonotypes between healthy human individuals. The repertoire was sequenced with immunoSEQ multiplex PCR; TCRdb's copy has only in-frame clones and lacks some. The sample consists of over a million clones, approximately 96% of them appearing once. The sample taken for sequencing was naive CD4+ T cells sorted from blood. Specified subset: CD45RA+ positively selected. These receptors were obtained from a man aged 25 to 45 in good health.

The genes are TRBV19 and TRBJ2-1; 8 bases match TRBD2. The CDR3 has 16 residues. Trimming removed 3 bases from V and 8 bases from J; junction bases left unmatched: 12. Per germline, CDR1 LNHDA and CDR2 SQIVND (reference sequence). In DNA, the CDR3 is TGTGCCAGTAGTATCCTAGCGGGTGGGGTGTCACATGAGCAGTTCTTC. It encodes CASSILAGGVSHEQFF. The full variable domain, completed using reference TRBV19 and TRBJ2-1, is DGGITQSPKYLFRKEGQNVTLSCEQNLNHDAMYWYRQDPGQGLRLIYYSQIVNDFQKGDIAEGYSVSREKKESFPLTVTSAQKNPTAFYLCASSILAGGVSHEQFFGPGTRLTVL.

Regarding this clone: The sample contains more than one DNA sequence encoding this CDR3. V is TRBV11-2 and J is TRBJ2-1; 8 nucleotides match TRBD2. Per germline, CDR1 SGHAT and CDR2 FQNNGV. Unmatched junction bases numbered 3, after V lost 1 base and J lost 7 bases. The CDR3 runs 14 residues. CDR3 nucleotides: TGTGCCAGCAGCTTAGCGGGAGGGCCTAATGAGCAGTTCTTC. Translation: CASSLAGGPNEQFF.

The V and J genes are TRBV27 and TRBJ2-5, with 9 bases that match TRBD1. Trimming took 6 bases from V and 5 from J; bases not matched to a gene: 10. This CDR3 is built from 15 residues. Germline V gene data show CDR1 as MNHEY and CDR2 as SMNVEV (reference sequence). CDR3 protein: CASSKTGGRLETQYF. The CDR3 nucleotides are TGTGCCAGCAGCAAGACAGGGGGTCGTTTGGAGACCCAGTACTTC.

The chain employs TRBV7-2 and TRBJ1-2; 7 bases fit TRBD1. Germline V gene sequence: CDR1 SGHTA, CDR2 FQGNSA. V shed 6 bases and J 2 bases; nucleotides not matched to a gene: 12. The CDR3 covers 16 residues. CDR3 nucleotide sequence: TGTGCCAGCAGAGAAATGACAGGGAATCGCAACTATGGCTACACCTTC. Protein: CASREMTGNRNYGYTF.

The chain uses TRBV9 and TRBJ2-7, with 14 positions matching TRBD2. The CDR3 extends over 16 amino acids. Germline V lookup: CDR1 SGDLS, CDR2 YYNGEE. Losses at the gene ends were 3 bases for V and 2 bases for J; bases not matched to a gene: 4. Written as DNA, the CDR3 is TGTGCCAGCAGCGGACTAGCGGGAGGGCCAACCTACGAGCAGTACTTC. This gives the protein CASSGLAGGPTYEQYF. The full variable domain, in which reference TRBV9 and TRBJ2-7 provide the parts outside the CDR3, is DSGVTQTPKHLITATGQRVTLRCSPRSGDLSVYWYQQSLDQGLQFLIQYYNGEERAKGNILERFSAQQFPDLHSELNLSSLELGDSALYFCASSGLAGGPTYEQYFGPGTRLTVT.

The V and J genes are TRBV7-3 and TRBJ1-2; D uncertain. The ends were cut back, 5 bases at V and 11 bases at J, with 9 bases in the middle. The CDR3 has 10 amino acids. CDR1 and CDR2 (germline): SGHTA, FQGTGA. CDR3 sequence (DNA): TGTGCCAGCAGCCCCTCTGGGTACACCTTC. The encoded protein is CASSPSGYTF.

The CDR3 protein is CASSGLTGPVVNTEAFF. The CDR3 region has the DNA TGCGCCAGCAGTGGCCTAACCGGGCCAGTTGTGAACACTGAAGCTTTCTTT. The gene calls are TRBV10-2 and TRBJ1-1, with D unclear. This CDR3 comprises 17 residues. Per the germline V gene, CDR1 is WSHSY and CDR2 is SAAADI. Trimming pared 4 bases from V and 0 bases from J, leaving 18 bases between.

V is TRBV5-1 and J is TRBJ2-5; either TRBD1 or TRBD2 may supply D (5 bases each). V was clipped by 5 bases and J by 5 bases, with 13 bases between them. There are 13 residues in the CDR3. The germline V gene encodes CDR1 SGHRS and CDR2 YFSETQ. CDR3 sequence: CASSHTREETQYF. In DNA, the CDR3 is TGCGCCAGCAGTCACACCAGGGAGGAGACCCAGTACTTC.

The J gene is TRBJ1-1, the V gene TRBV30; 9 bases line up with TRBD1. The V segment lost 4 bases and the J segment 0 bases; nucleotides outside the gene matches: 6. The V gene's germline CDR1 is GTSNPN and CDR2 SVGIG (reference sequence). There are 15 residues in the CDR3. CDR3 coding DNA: TGTGCCTGGATCCCACAGGGGGCGGTGAACACTGAAGCTTTCTTT. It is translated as CAWIPQGAVNTEAFF.

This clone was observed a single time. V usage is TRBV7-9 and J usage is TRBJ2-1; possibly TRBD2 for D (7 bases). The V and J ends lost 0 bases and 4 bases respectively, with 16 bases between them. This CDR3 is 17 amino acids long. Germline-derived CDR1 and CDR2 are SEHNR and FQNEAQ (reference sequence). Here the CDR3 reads CASSLAQGRARYNEQFF. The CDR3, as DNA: TGTGCCAGCAGCTTAGCGCAGGGGAGGGCGAGGTACAATGAGCAGTTCTTC. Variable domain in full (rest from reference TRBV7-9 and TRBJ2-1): DTGVSQNPRHKITKRGQNVTFRCDPISEHNRLYWYRQTLGQGPEFLTYFQNEAQLEKSRLLSDRFSAERPKGSFSTLEIQRTEQGDSAMYLCASSLAQGRARYNEQFFGPGTRLTVL.

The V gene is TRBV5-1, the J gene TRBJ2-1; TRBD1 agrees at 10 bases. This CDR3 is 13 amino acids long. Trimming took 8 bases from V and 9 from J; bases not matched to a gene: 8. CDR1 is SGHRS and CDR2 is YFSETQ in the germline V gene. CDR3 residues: CASAGTGVFEQFF. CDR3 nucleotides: TGCGCCAGTGCCGGGACAGGGGTCTTTGAGCAGTTCTTC.

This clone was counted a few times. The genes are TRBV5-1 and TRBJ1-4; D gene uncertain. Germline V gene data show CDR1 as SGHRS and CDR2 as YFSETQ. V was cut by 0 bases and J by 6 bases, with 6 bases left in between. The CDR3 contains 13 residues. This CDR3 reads CASSLAADEKLFF. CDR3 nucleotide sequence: TGCGCCAGCAGCTTGGCGGCAGATGAAAAACTGTTTTTT.